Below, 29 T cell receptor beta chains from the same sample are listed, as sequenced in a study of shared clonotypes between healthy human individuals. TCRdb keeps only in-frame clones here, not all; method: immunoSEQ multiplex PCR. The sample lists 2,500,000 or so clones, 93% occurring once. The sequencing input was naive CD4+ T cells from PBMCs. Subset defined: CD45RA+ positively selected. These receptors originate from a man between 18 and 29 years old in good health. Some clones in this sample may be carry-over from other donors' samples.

CDR3 residues: CASSSFGGNTGELFF. The CDR3 DNA follows: TGTGCCAGCAGCTCCTTCGGGGGGAACACCGGGGAGCTGTTTTTT. The V gene is TRBV9, the J gene TRBJ2-2, with TRBD2 as a possible D gene (6 bases). CDR3 size: 15 residues. Germline values: CDR1 SGDLS, CDR2 YYNGEE. Trimming left V 4 bases short and J 1 base short, with 11 bases between.

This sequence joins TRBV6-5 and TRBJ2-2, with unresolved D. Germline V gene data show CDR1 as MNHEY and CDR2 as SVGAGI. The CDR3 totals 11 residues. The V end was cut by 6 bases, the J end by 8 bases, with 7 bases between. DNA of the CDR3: TGTGCCAGCAGCTCCCGGGGGGAGCTGTTTTTT. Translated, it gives CASSSRGELFF.

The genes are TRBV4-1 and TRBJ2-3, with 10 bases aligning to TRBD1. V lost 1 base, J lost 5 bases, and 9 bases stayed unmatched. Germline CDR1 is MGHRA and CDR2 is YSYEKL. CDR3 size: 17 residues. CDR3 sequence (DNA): TGCGCCAGCAGCCAAGGTCCGGGACAGGGGCCTAAAGATACGCAGTATTTT. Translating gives CASSQGPGQGPKDTQYF.

The CDR3 region has the DNA TGTGCCAGCAGCTTATGGGGGCCTAATCAGCCCCAGCATTTT. Its translation is CASSLWGPNQPQHF. The chain uses TRBV7-6 and TRBJ1-5, with D tentatively TRBD1 (6 bases). CDR3 length: 14 amino acids. V was trimmed by 2 bases and J by 4 bases, leaving 9 bases between them. In germline, CDR1 is SGHVS, CDR2 FNYEAQ.

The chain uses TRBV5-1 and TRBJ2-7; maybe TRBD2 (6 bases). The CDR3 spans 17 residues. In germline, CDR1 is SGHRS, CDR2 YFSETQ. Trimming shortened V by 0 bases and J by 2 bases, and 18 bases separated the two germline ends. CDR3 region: CASSLGGAGRYPYEQYF. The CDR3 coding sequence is TGCGCCAGCAGCTTGGGAGGGGCGGGAAGGTATCCCTACGAGCAGTACTTC.

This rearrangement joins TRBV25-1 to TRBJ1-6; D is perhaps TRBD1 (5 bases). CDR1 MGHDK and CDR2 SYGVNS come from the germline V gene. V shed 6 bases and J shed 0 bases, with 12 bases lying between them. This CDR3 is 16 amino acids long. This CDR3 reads CASSPGRHSYNSPLHF. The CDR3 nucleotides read TGTGCCAGCAGCCCGGGGCGGCACTCCTATAATTCACCCCTCCACTTT. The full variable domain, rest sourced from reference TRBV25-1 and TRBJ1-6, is EADIYQTPRYLVIGTGKKITLECSQTMGHDKMYWYQQDPGMELHLIHYSYGVNSTEKGDLSSESTVSRIRTEHFPLTLESARPSHTSQYLCASSPGRHSYNSPLHFGNGTRLTVT.

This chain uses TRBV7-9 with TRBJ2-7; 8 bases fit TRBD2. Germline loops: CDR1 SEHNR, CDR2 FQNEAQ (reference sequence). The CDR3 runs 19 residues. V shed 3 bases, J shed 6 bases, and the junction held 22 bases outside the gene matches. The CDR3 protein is CASSFIPGVAGHLGSEQYF. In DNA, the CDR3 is TGTGCCAGCAGCTTTATCCCCGGGGTAGCGGGACACCTCGGATCCGAGCAGTACTTC.

The CDR3 region is CASSLVRLYEQYF. DNA of the CDR3: TGTGCCAGCAGCTTAGTAAGGCTCTACGAGCAGTACTTC. The chain combines TRBV7-2 with TRBJ2-7; unclear D gene. This CDR3 comprises 13 residues. V was pared by 1 base and J by 3 bases, with 7 bases between. Looked up from germline, CDR1 is SGHTA and CDR2 is FQGNSA. The whole variable domain, filled in from reference TRBV7-2 and TRBJ2-7, reads GAGVSQSPSNKVTEKGKDVELRCDPISGHTALYWYRQSLGQGLEFLIYFQGNSAPDKSGLPSDRFSAERTGGSVSTLTIQRTQQEDSAVYLCASSLVRLYEQYFGPGTRLTVT.

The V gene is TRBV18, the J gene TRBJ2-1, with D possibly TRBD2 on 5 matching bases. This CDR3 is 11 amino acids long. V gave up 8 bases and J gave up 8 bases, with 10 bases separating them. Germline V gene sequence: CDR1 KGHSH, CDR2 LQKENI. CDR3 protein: CASAGVDEQFF. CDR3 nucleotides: TGTGCCAGCGCCGGGGTGGATGAGCAGTTCTTC.

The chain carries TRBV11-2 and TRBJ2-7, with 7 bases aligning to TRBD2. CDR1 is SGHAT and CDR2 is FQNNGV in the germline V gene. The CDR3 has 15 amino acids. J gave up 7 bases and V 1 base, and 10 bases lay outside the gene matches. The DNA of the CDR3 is TGTGCCAGCAGCTTAGGGGGACTATCTATAGGAGAGCAGTACTTC. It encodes CASSLGGLSIGEQYF.

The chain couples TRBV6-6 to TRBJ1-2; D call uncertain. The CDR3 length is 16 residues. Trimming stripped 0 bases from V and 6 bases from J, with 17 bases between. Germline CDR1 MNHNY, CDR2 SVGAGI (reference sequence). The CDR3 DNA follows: TGTGCCAGCAGTTACTCGATCAAGGGTGCGACGGATGGCTACACCTTC. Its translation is CASSYSIKGATDGYTF.

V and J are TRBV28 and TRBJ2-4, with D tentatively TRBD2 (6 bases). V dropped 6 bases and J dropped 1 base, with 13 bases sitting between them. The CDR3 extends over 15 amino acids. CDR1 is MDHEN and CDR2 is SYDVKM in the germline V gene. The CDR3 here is CASSRLEGAKNIQYF. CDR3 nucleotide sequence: TGTGCCAGCAGCCGGCTGGAGGGGGCCAAAAACATTCAGTACTTC.

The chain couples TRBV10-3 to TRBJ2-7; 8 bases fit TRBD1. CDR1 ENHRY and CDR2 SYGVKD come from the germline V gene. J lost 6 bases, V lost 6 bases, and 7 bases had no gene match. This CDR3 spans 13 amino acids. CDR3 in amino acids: CAISPQTGGEQYF. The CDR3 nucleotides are TGTGCCATCAGCCCTCAAACAGGGGGCGAGCAGTACTTC.

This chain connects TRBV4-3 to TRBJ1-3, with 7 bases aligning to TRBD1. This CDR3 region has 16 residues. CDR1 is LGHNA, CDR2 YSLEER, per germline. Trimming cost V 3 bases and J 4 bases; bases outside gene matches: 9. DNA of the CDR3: TGCGCCAGCAGCCATCGCCCCGGGACAGCAGGAAACACCATATATTTT. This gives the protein CASSHRPGTAGNTIYF.

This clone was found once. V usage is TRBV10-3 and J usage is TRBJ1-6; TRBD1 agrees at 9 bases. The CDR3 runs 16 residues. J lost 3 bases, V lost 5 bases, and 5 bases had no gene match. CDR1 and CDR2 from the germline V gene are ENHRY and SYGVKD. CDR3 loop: CAISPRQGDYNSPLHF. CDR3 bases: TGTGCCATCAGTCCGCGACAGGGGGACTATAATTCACCCCTCCACTTT.

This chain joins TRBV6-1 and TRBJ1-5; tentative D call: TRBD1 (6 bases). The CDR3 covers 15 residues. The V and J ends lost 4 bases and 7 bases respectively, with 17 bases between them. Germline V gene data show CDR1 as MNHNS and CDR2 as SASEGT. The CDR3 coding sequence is TGTGCCAGCAGTGGACAGACAGGAAAAAGACAGCCCCAGCATTTT. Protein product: CASSGQTGKRQPQHF.

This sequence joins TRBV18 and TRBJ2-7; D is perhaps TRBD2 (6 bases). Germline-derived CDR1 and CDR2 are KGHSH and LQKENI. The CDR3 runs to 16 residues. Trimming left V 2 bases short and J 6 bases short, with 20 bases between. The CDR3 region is CASSPAVAGGIAEQYF. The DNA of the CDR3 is TGTGCCAGCTCACCAGCCGTGGCAGGAGGGATAGCCGAGCAGTACTTC. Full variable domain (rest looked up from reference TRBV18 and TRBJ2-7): NAGVMQNPRHLVRRRGQEARLRCSPMKGHSHVYWYRQLPEEGLKFMVYLQKENIIDESGMPKERFSAEFPKEGPSILRIQQVVRGDSAAYFCASSPAVAGGIAEQYFGPGTRLTVT.

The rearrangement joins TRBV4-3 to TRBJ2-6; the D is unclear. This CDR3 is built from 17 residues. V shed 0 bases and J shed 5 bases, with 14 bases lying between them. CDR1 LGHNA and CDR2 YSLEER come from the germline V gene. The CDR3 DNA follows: TGCGCCAGCAGCCAAGATCTCCGACCGACGCGGGCCAACGTCCTGACTTTC. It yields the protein CASSQDLRPTRANVLTF.

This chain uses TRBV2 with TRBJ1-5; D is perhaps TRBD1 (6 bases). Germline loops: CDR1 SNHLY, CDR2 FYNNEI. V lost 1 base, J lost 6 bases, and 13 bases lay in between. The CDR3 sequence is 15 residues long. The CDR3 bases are TGTGCCAGCAGTGAAGACAGGGCGCAGGGTCAGCCCCAGCATTTT. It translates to CASSEDRAQGQPQHF.

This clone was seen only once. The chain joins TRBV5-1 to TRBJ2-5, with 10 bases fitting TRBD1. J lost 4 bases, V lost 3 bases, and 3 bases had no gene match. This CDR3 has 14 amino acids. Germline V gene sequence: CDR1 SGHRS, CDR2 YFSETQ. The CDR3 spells CASSSGQGVETQYF. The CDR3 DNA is TGCGCCAGCAGCTCCGGACAGGGGGTAGAGACCCAGTACTTC.

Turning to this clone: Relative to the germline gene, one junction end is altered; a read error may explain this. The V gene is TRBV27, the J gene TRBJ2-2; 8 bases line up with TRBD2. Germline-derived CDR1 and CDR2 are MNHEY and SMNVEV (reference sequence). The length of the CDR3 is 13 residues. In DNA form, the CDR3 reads TGTGCCAGCAGTTTTAACTGGGCGGGGGGGCTGTTTTTT. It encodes CASSFNWAGGLFF.

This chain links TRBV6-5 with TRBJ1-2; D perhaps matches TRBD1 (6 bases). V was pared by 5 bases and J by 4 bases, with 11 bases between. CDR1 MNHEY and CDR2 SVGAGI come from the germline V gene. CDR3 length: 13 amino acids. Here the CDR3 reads CASSKTGIYGYTF. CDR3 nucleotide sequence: TGTGCCAGCAGTAAAACAGGGATCTATGGCTACACCTTC.

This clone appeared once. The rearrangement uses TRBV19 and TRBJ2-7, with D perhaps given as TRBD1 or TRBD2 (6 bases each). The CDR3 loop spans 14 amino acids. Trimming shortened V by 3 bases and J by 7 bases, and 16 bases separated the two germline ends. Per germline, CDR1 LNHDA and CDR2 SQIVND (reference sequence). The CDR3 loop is CASSISGGSWEQYF. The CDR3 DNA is TGTGCCAGTAGTATTTCCGGGGGCTCTTGGGAGCAGTACTTC.

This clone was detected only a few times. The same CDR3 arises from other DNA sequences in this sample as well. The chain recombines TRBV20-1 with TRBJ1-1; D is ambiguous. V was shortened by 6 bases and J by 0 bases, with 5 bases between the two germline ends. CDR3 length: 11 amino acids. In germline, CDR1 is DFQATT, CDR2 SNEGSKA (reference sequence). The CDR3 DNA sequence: TGCAGTGCCCTAATGAACACTGAAGCTTTCTTT. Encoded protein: CSALMNTEAFF.

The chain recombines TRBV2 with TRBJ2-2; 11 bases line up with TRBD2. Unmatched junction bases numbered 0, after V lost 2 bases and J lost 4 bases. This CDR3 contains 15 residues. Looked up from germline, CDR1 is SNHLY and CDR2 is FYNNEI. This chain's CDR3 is CASSELAGGTGELFF. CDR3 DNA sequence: TGTGCCAGCAGTGAACTAGCGGGAGGCACCGGGGAGCTGTTTTTT.

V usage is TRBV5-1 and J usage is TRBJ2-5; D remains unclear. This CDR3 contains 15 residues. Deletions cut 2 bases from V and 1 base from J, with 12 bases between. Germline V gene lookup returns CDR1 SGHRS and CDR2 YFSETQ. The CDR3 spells CASSFSPTGQETQYF. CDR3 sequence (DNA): TGCGCCAGCAGCTTTTCTCCCACGGGCCAAGAGACCCAGTACTTC.

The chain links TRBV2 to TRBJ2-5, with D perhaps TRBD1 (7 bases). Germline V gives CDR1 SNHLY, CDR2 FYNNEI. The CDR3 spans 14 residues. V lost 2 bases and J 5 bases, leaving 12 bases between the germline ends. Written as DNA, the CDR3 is TGTGCCAGCAGTGAAACACAGGGGAGGGAGACCCAGTACTTC. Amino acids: CASSETQGRETQYF. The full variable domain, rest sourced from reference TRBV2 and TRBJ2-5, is EPEVTQTPSHQVTQMGQEVILRCVPISNHLYFYWYRQILGQKVEFLVSFYNNEISEKSEIFDDQFSVERPDGSNFTLKIRSTKLEDSAMYFCASSETQGRETQYFGPGTRLLVL.

The chain's CDR3 is CSLNSGRSLSREQFF. In nucleotides, the CDR3 is TGCAGCTTAAATTCTGGCAGGTCCCTCTCGCGGGAGCAGTTCTTC. The chain recombines TRBV29-1 with TRBJ2-1; the D is unclear. This CDR3 contains 15 residues. Germline-derived CDR1 and CDR2 are SQVTM and ANQGSEA. V dropped 8 bases and J dropped 10 bases, with 27 bases sitting between them.

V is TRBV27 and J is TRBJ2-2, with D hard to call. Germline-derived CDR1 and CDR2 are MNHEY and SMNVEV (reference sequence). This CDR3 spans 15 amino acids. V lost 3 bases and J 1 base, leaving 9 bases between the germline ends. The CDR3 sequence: CASSLGMRNTGELFF. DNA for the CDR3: TGTGCCAGCAGTTTGGGTATGAGGAACACCGGGGAGCTGTTTTTT.